This T cell receptor (beta chain) was retrieved from a study of chemoradiotherapy in HPV16-positive cancers. Looking at the study overall: Candidate HPV-specific clones and shared TCR motifs came from two HPV16-positive patients. Overall study results and limits: Candidate HPV-specific clones and E7-related TCR motifs grew in tumor during treatment. Functional assays defining HPV-specific T cells used only a couple of HPV16-positive patients.

The protocol was immunoSEQ multiplex PCR, while the TCRdb copy is restricted to in-frame clones and leaves out a portion. The top ten hold approximately 22% of the sample, which has approximately 28,000 clones, roughly nine tenths seen once. Turning to this clone: What it binds is not known.

Samples were taken several times over chemoradiotherapy. The V gene's germline CDR1 is SGHVS and CDR2 FNYEAQ. V dropped 0 bases and J dropped 4; count of bases not matched to a gene: 2. The CDR3 is 15 residues long. The origin of this receptor is a human donor with HPV-associated anogenital cancer. The sequences come from blood, collected from a patient who underwent chemoradiotherapy. The chain joins TRBV7-6 to TRBJ2-7, with 11 positions matching TRBD2. CDR3 sequence (DNA): TGTGCCAGCAGCTTAGCTAGCGGGGGGGGATACGAGCAGTACTTC. Protein product: CASSLASGGGYEQYF.